This T cell receptor beta chain was sequenced during a study of blood T cells in healthy people across ages. Turning to the study itself: Template switching picked up about one barcoded beta molecule for each two T cells.

Alongside a J-beta primer mix, a sample-barcoded 5' primer served in a second PCR lasting 7 to 11 cycles. Unique molecular identifiers of 12 random nucleotides labeled each cDNA. In TCRdb, the 5' RACE reads were re-called with MiXCR into one record per CDR3 protein. The sample includes over 1,500,000 distinct CDR3 sequences, less than 50% of them seen just once. This CDR3 has 13 residues. Trimming removed 7 bases from V and 0 bases from J, with 9 bases in between. Germline CDR1 is MNHEY and CDR2 is SVGAGI. The sequence was collected from a woman between 40 and 55 years old in good health. The sequencing input was blood. The chain couples TRBV6-5 to TRBJ1-1, with unresolved D. CDR3 bases: TGTGCCAGCAAGAGGCGTTTGAACACTGAAGCTTTCTTT. Its protein product is CASKRRLNTEAFF.